This TCR beta chain was recovered during a study of immune evolution from preneoplasia to lung adenocarcinoma. This CDR3 has 15 amino acids. The ends were cut back, 0 bases at V and 2 bases at J, with 8 bases in the middle. Looked up from germline, CDR1 is WSHSY and CDR2 is SAAADI. Only in-frame clones appear in the TCRdb table, and some are missing; sequencing was by immunoSEQ multiplex PCR. The sample lists about 7,800 clones; roughly 72% were seen once. V gene TRBV10-2 combines with J gene TRBJ1-5; D perhaps matches TRBD1 (5 bases). Source material: FFPE lung adenocarcinoma in situ tissue. This TCR came from a donor aged 70 or older with lung adenocarcinoma. Some clones in this sample may be carry-over from other donors' samples. Here the CDR3 DNA reads TGCGCCAGCAGTGAGTCGGCGGGGGGCAATCAGCCCCAGCATTTT. It is translated as CASSESAGGNQPQHF.